Shown below are 18 T cell receptor beta chains from a single sample sequenced in a study of blood T cells in healthy people across ages. The second PCR ran about 6 to 11 cycles with a sample-barcoded 5' primer and J-beta primers. TCRdb analysed the 5' RACE reads with MiXCR anew, one entry per CDR3 protein. The profile shows 650,000 or so distinct CDR3 sequences, roughly half of them singletons. The sample taken for sequencing was blood. The receptors were sampled from a woman older than 75 in good health.

Only a few counts were recorded for this clonotype. The gene calls are TRBV24-1 and TRBJ1-5; the D is unclear. Trimming pared 3 bases from V and 0 bases from J, leaving 2 bases between. Germline CDR1 is KGHDR and CDR2 is SFDVKD. The CDR3 totals 13 residues. CDR3 protein: CATSDGSNQPQHF. In DNA form, the CDR3 reads TGTGCCACCAGTGATGGTAGCAATCAGCCCCAGCATTTT.

The chain links TRBV7-2 to TRBJ2-5; 10 bases match TRBD2. V was pared by 2 bases and J by 0 bases, with 9 bases of the junction left unmatched. This CDR3 has 18 residues. Germline V gives CDR1 SGHTA, CDR2 FQGNSA. This chain's CDR3 is CASSLYRKGLADQETQYF. The CDR3 DNA sequence: TGTGCCAGCAGCTTATACCGGAAAGGACTAGCGGACCAAGAGACCCAGTACTTC.

The chain employs TRBV18 and TRBJ2-1, with 8 bases aligning to TRBD2. The CDR3 extends over 16 amino acids. V was clipped by 3 bases and J by 13 bases; unmatched bases: 17. The germline gives CDR1 KGHSH, CDR2 LQKENI. This CDR3 reads CASSPTKTSAQETQFF. The CDR3 DNA is TGTGCCAGCTCACCTACGAAGACTAGCGCTCAAGAGACCCAGTTCTTC.

With respect to this clonotype: The junction differs from germline at one of its ends, possibly a read error. The V gene is TRBV12-3 or TRBV12-4, the J gene TRBJ2-1; unclear D gene. The CDR3 is made up of 13 amino acids. Written as DNA, the CDR3 is TGTGCCTGCAGTTGCATTTTCGGCAATGAGCAGTTCTTC. Translating it yields CACSCIFGNEQFF.

V usage is TRBV7-2 and J usage is TRBJ2-5; 9 bases map to TRBD2. This CDR3 spans 14 amino acids. Germline loops: CDR1 SGHTA, CDR2 FQGNSA. V gave up 3 bases and J gave up 4 bases; unmatched junction bases: 3. The CDR3 region is CASSFIAGVETQYF. The CDR3 region has the DNA TGTGCCAGCAGCTTTATAGCGGGGGTAGAGACCCAGTACTTC.

The V and J genes are TRBV6-5 and TRBJ1-2; no firm D call. V gave up 6 bases and J gave up 6 bases, with 11 bases separating them. The CDR3 runs 12 residues. Germline CDR1 MNHEY, CDR2 SVGAGI. The CDR3 DNA is TGTGCCAGCAGCTTAAATGGGGATGGCTACACCTTC. Translating gives CASSLNGDGYTF.

This clonotype has more than one count but fewer than ten. This rearrangement joins TRBV7-2 to TRBJ2-5, with D possibly TRBD2 on 6 matching bases. This CDR3 is built from 14 residues. The germline gives CDR1 SGHTA, CDR2 FQGNSA. V was clipped by 10 bases and J by 11 bases, with 26 bases between them. DNA of the CDR3: TGTGCCATCCCACGGGGGAGCCCCTACAATGAGCAGTACTTC. The encoded protein is CAIPRGSPYNEQYF. The whole variable domain, remainder taken from reference TRBV7-2 and TRBJ2-5, is GAGVSQSPSNKVTEKGKDVELRCDPISGHTALYWYRQSLGQGLEFLIYFQGNSAPDKSGLPSDRFSAERTGGSVSTLTIQRTQQEDSAVYLCAIPRGSPYNEQYFGPGTRLLVL.

A single count supports this clonotype. The chain carries TRBV7-2 and TRBJ2-5; 7 nucleotides line up with TRBD2. The J call may be mistaken, given a closer DNA end match to TRBJ2-7. This CDR3 has 14 residues. Germline V gives CDR1 SGHTA, CDR2 FQGNSA. CDR3 loop: CASSLERDAYEQYF. The CDR3 nucleotides read TGTGCCAGCAGCTTAGAGCGGGATGCATACGAGCAGTACTTC.

This clonotype was seen only a few times. The chain couples TRBV9 to TRBJ2-5; 9 nucleotides align to TRBD1. The DNA matches TRBJ2-7 better at its end, which makes the J call doubtful. Germline V CDR1 and CDR2: SGDLS, YYNGEE. CDR3 size: 14 residues. This chain's CDR3 is CASTLATGGVEQYF. The CDR3 DNA is TGTGCCAGCACCCTTGCTACAGGGGGCGTCGAGCAGTACTTC.

A remark on this clonotype: The junction differs from germline at one of its ends, possibly a read error. The rearrangement links TRBV7-9 to TRBJ2-4; 8 bases are shared with TRBD1. TRBJ2-7 explains the end of the DNA better; the J call may be wrong. CDR3 length: 16 residues. Per the germline V gene, CDR1 is SEHNR and CDR2 is FQNEAQ (reference sequence). The CDR3: CASSIADRAGPYEQYF. The CDR3 region has the DNA TGTGCCAGCAGCATAGCGGACAGGGCTGGCCCCTACGAGCAGTACTTC.

The chain uses TRBV28 and TRBJ2-2, with 8 bases lining up with TRBD1. Losses at the gene ends were 7 bases for V and 2 bases for J; bases not matched to a gene: 15. The CDR3 sequence is 18 residues long. The germline CDR1 and CDR2 sequences are MDHEN and SYDVKM. The CDR3 spells CASTIYPGTGPNTGELFF. DNA for the CDR3: TGTGCCAGCACAATCTACCCCGGGACAGGACCAAACACCGGGGAGCTGTTTTTT.

This clonotype showed up just a few times. V and J are TRBV5-1 and TRBJ2-3; no clear D gene. The CDR3 is 15 residues long. Germline-derived CDR1 and CDR2 are SGHRS and YFSETQ. V lost 0 bases, J lost 2 bases, and 10 bases lay in between. The CDR3 sequence is CASSLVDPFTDTQYF. For the CDR3, the DNA is TGCGCCAGCAGCTTGGTAGACCCTTTCACAGATACGCAGTATTTT.

This clonotype has just a few counts. The rearrangement links TRBV20-1 to TRBJ2-1, with D perhaps given as TRBD1 or TRBD2 (5 bases each). Trimming removed 0 bases at V and 15 bases at J, with 15 bases between. Germline CDR1 DFQATT, CDR2 SNEGSKA (reference sequence). CDR3 length: 12 amino acids. The CDR3 DNA is TGCAGTGCTAGAGACGGACCCGGGACCCTGTTCTTC. Translating it yields CSARDGPGTLFF.

This clonotype was recorded a few times. The chain carries TRBV5-1 and TRBJ2-2; a possible D gene is TRBD1 (6 bases). This CDR3 contains 16 residues. Germline CDR1 SGHRS, CDR2 YFSETQ. V lost 0 bases to trimming and J lost 0 bases, with 9 bases between them. The CDR3 here is CASSLGGGPNTGELFF. The CDR3 coding sequence is TGCGCCAGCAGCTTGGGTGGGGGCCCGAACACCGGGGAGCTGTTTTTT.

V gene TRBV12-5 combines with J gene TRBJ2-5; D is tentatively TRBD1 or TRBD2 (5 bases each). V lost 5 bases to trimming and J lost 2 bases, with 15 bases between them. Germline V gives CDR1 LGHNT, CDR2 FRNRAP. The CDR3 runs to 15 residues. The chain's CDR3 is CASGAITGGQETQYF. The CDR3 DNA is TGTGCTAGTGGTGCTATCACAGGAGGACAAGAGACCCAGTACTTC.

The CDR3 coding sequence is TGTGCCAGCAGGGGGGACACTGCCTACGAGCAGTACTTC. Translation: CASRGDTAYEQYF. This chain connects TRBV2 to TRBJ2-7; perhaps TRBD1 as D (6 bases). Trimming took off 6 bases at V and 2 bases at J, with 11 bases between the two ends. The germline V gene has CDR1 SNHLY and CDR2 FYNNEI. The CDR3 totals 13 residues.

Concerning this clonotype: A read error may explain this, as a much larger clone is one base away. This chain links TRBV28 with TRBJ2-5; unclear D gene. The CDR3 spans 11 residues. Germline V gene sequence: CDR1 MDHEN, CDR2 SYDVKM. The germline V and J ends were trimmed by 6 bases and 11 bases, with 13 bases remaining between them. CDR3 coding DNA: TGTGCCAGCAGCCGAGGTCGTGAGCAGTACTTC. It specifies CASSRGREQYF.

In this sample, this clonotype turned up many times. This sequence joins TRBV5-1 and TRBJ2-7, with a tentative D call TRBD1 (5 bases). V was clipped by 2 bases and J by 3 bases, with 12 bases between them. This CDR3 has 14 residues. From germline, CDR1 is SGHRS and CDR2 YFSETQ. The CDR3 DNA is TGCGCCAGCAGCTTCGTTAGGGGCGACTACGAGCAGTACTTC. Its translation is CASSFVRGDYEQYF. The variable domain in full, with the rest retrieved from reference TRBV5-1 and TRBJ2-7, is KAGVTQTPRYLIKTRGQQVTLSCSPISGHRSVSWYQQTPGQGLQFLFEYFSETQRNKGNFPGRFSGRQFSNSRSEMNVSTLELGDSALYLCASSFVRGDYEQYFGPGTRLTVT.